What follows is one T cell receptor (beta chain) and its context. Its target is not known. J gave up 2 bases and V 2 bases, and 0 bases lay outside the gene matches. Germline V gene lookup returns CDR1 KGHSH and CDR2 LQKENI. The CDR3 runs 14 residues. This specimen comes from a study of a mutant IDH1 vaccine in newly diagnosed glioma. Study at large: The vaccination schedule gave patients eight doses in weeks 1, 3, 5, 7, 11, 15, 19 and 23.

Data came from immunoSEQ multiplex PCR; TCRdb stores just in-frame clones and leaves some out. The sample shows 45,000 to 65,000 clones, 81% of them seen only once. Time point specified: week 23, last vaccination. Doses consisted of 300 ug of mutant IDH1 20-mer peptide each, paired with topical imiquimod. The chain joins TRBV18 to TRBJ1-2; 9 bases align to TRBD1. This sequence originates from a middle-aged woman with glioma. Some clones in this sample may be carry-over from other donors' samples. The material was PBMCs, obtained from a glioma patient whose treatment included an IDH1 peptide vaccine. CDR3 nucleotides: TGTGCCAGCTCACCAACAGGGGGCAACTATGGCTACACCTTC. Its translation: CASSPTGGNYGYTF.